These T cell receptor beta chains were read from a single sample in a study of early T cells in non-severe SARS-CoV-2 infection. TCRdb called the 5' RACE reads again in MiXCR, with one record for every CDR3 protein. The table lists over 45,000 distinct CDR3 sequences, around 6% of them singletons, with around 4.3% in the top ten. Sequenced sample: whole blood. The origin of the receptors is an adult who was a healthcare worker with PCR-confirmed SARS-CoV-2 infection or an uninfected control (not recorded which). Both conserved end residues are part of each CDR3. D genes are given only for firm matches. Clone size is not always given. Where it is, it says once, few, many or a class for expanded clones.

CDR3 length	D gene	V gene	clone size	J gene	CDR3 protein	CDR3 DNA
15	TRBD1	TRBV5-1	few	TRBJ1-4	CASSLPTGGLKKLFF	TGCGCCAGCAGCTTACCAACAGGGGGACTCAAAAAACTGTTTTTT
14	-	TRBV20-1	-	TRBJ1-1	CSARADTGVTEAFF	TGCAGTGCTAGGGCGGACACGGGGGTTACTGAAGCTTTCTTT
15	TRBD2	TRBV5-1	-	TRBJ2-7	CASSLERGTSYEQYF	TGCGCCAGCAGCTTGGAGCGGGGGACGTCCTACGAGCAGTACTTC
14	TRBD1	TRBV20-1	few	TRBJ2-7	CSASVPGGTYEQYF	TGCAGTGCTAGCGTTCCAGGGGGAACCTACGAGCAGTACTTC
14	TRBD2	TRBV2	-	TRBJ2-1	CASSARRLANEQFF	TGTGCCAGCAGCGCAAGAAGACTAGCGAATGAGCAGTTCTTC
15	-	TRBV5-4	many	TRBJ1-2	CASSPTLRGNYGYTF	TGTGCCAGCAGCCCGACGTTAAGGGGGAACTATGGCTACACCTTC
11	-	TRBV29-1	-	TRBJ1-2	CSVEGNYGYTF	TGCAGCGTTGAAGGAAACTATGGCTACACCTTC
12	TRBD2	TRBV20-1	few	TRBJ2-7	CSARLAGPPQYF	TGCAGTGCTCGACTAGCGGGACCCCCCCAGTACTTC
15	-	TRBV5-6	-	TRBJ2-7	CATTHGRSGFYEQYF	TGTGCCACCACGCATGGGCGGAGTGGGTTTTACGAGCAGTACTTC
18	TRBD2	TRBV9	many	TRBJ2-3	CASSGSGGLHPSTDTQYF	TGTGCCAGCAGCGGTAGCGGGGGGTTACACCCTAGCACAGATACGCAGTATTTT
18	TRBD1	TRBV11-2	many	TRBJ2-6	CASSTYRGHSSGANVLTF	TGTGCCAGCAGCACATACAGGGGCCATAGCTCTGGGGCCAACGTCCTGACTTTC
14	-	TRBV6-6	many	TRBJ1-5	CASSYYGEGQPQHF	TGTGCCAGCAGTTACTATGGCGAAGGTCAGCCCCAGCATTTT
15	TRBD2	TRBV9	many	TRBJ2-7	CASSASGGASHEQYF	TGTGCCAGCAGCGCTAGCGGGGGGGCCTCCCACGAGCAGTACTTC
14	-	TRBV20-1	many	TRBJ2-5	CSAQRGELKETQYF	TGCAGTGCTCAGAGAGGGGAACTGAAGGAGACCCAGTACTTC
15	-	TRBV7-9	few	TRBJ2-1	CASSRSAFSYNEQFF	TGCGCCAGCAGCCGTAGCGCCTTCTCCTACAATGAGCAGTTCTTC
14	TRBD1	TRBV7-9	many	TRBJ2-1	CASSSTGQLMEQFF	TGTGCCAGCAGCTCGACGGGACAGTTAATGGAGCAGTTCTTC
13	TRBD1	TRBV7-6	few	TRBJ2-1	CASSKGTVHEQFF	TGTGCCAGCAGCAAAGGGACAGTCCATGAGCAGTTCTTC
16	TRBD1	TRBV3-1	many	TRBJ2-7	CASSLLRGQYSYEQYF	TGTGCCAGCAGCCTCCTGAGGGGACAGTACTCCTACGAGCAGTACTTC
13	-	TRBV20-1	many	TRBJ1-2	CSARDGGNYGYTF	TGCAGTGCTAGAGATGGGGGGAACTATGGCTACACCTTC
14	-	TRBV4-2	many	TRBJ2-3	CASSQGVEGDTQYF	TGTGCCAGCAGCCAAGGGGTGGAGGGAGATACGCAGTATTTT
12	-	TRBV29-1	many	TRBJ2-3	CSGGEVADTQYF	TGCAGCGGGGGGGAGGTCGCAGATACGCAGTATTTT
15	TRBD2	TRBV7-9	-	TRBJ2-3	CASSLLAGVADTQYF	TGTGCCAGCAGCTTACTAGCGGGAGTAGCAGATACGCAGTATTTT
15	TRBD2	TRBV11-2	-	TRBJ2-7	CASTRSGGNSYEQYF	TGTGCCAGCACCAGAAGCGGGGGGAACTCCTACGAGCAGTACTTC
15	-	TRBV20-1	many	TRBJ2-1	CSARDGQRSHNEQFF	TGCAGTGCTAGAGATGGGCAGCGGAGTCACAATGAGCAGTTCTTC
15	-	TRBV27	many	TRBJ1-1	CASYAVEGRGTEAFF	TGTGCCAGCTACGCAGTAGAGGGGAGAGGCACTGAAGCTTTCTTT
15	-	TRBV10-2	many	TRBJ2-6	CASSGMSSGANVLTF	TGCGCCAGCAGTGGAATGAGCTCTGGGGCCAACGTCCTGACTTTC
16	-	TRBV5-4	-	TRBJ2-3	CASSFGQRLGTDTQYF	TGTGCCAGCAGCTTTGGACAGAGGTTGGGCACAGATACGCAGTATTTT
15	TRBD1	TRBV5-6	many	TRBJ1-1	CASSPWTGMNTEAFF	TGTGCCAGCAGCCCTTGGACAGGGATGAACACTGAAGCTTTCTTT
12	-	TRBV19	-	TRBJ1-2	CASSRQYYGYTF	TGTGCCAGTAGTCGACAGTACTATGGCTACACCTTC
14	-	TRBV5-1	many	TRBJ2-3	CASSPGLQGDTQYF	TGCGCCAGCAGCCCGGGCCTCCAGGGGGATACGCAGTATTTT
18	-	TRBV7-2	-	TRBJ1-1	CASSLWTDPRWMNTEAFF	TGTGCCAGCAGCTTGTGGACAGATCCACGATGGATGAACACTGAAGCTTTCTTT
16	-	TRBV24-1	many	TRBJ2-1	CATSEHGARGIHEQFF	TGTGCCACCAGTGAACACGGGGCCAGAGGGATTCATGAGCAGTTCTTC
13	-	TRBV5-1	few	TRBJ1-2	CASSLTGIDGYTF	TGCGCCAGCAGCTTGACAGGGATCGATGGCTACACCTTC
15	TRBD2	TRBV4-2	many	TRBJ2-5	CASSQLAGGQETQYF	TGTGCCAGCAGCCAGTTAGCGGGGGGGCAAGAGACCCAGTACTTC
16	TRBD1	TRBV6-2/TRBV6-3	many	TRBJ2-1	CASRDDRGRGYNEQFF	TGTGCCAGCAGAGACGACAGGGGGCGAGGCTACAATGAGCAGTTCTTC
15	TRBD2	TRBV20-1	few	TRBJ2-1	CSAYGLAGIWNEQFF	TGCAGTGCTTACGGACTAGCGGGAATTTGGAATGAGCAGTTCTTC
15	-	TRBV12-3/TRBV12-4	many	TRBJ1-5	CASSPDSYSNQPQHF	TGTGCCAGCAGCCCGGACAGTTATAGCAATCAGCCCCAGCATTTT
14	TRBD1	TRBV2	many	TRBJ1-4	CASSVQGKGEKLFF	TGTGCCAGCAGCGTACAGGGGAAGGGTGAAAAACTGTTTTTT
15	-	TRBV6-6	many	TRBJ2-6	CASSMKGAGANVLTF	TGTGCCAGCTCCATGAAGGGGGCTGGGGCCAACGTCCTGACTTTC
16	-	TRBV18	many	TRBJ1-5	CASSLAGRGLNQPQHF	TGTGCCAGCTCACTAGCGGGAAGAGGACTCAATCAGCCCCAGCATTTT
17	TRBD1	TRBV19	many	TRBJ1-2	CATEAYRGTSTNYGYTF	TGTGCCACCGAGGCCTACAGGGGGACGTCCACTAACTATGGCTACACCTTC
13	-	TRBV7-2	many	TRBJ1-5	CASSFRFRQPQHF	TGTGCCAGCAGCTTTAGGTTTCGGCAGCCCCAGCATTTT
14	-	TRBV5-4	many	TRBJ2-7	CASSGVSIPYEQYF	TGTGCCAGCAGCGGGGTGTCAATACCCTACGAGCAGTACTTC
13	TRBD1	TRBV7-8	many	TRBJ1-1	CASSIGTVAEAFF	TGTGCCAGCAGCATCGGGACAGTAGCTGAAGCTTTCTTT
15	-	TRBV20-1	few	TRBJ1-6	CSAREGLQGNSPLHF	TGCAGTGCTAGAGAAGGCCTCCAAGGAAATTCACCCCTCCACTTT
18	-	TRBV7-9	-	TRBJ2-1	CASSPPGQALSSYNEQFF	TGTGCCAGCAGCCCGCCGGGGCAGGCGTTAAGCTCCTACAATGAGCAGTTCTTC
13	-	TRBV7-2	many	TRBJ2-7	CASSWLLYYEQYF	TGTGCCAGCAGCTGGCTTCTCTACTACGAGCAGTACTTC
14	-	TRBV3-1	many	TRBJ2-7	CASSHEGSSYEQYF	TGTGCCAGCAGCCACGAGGGTTCTTCCTACGAGCAGTACTTC
15	TRBD2	TRBV7-2	-	TRBJ2-7	CASSFLAGGTYEQYF	TGTGCCAGCAGCTTTCTAGCGGGGGGGACCTACGAGCAGTACTTC
14	-	TRBV6-5	-	TRBJ2-5	CASSYGAGFSAQYF	TGTGCCAGCAGTTACGGGGCAGGCTTTAGTGCCCAGTACTTC
13	-	TRBV20-1	many	TRBJ2-7	CSATDSTSYEQYF	TGCAGTGCTACCGACAGCACCTCCTACGAGCAGTACTTC
14	-	TRBV9	-	TRBJ1-1	CASSPDGTRSGAFF	TGTGCCAGCAGCCCAGACGGGACCCGAAGTGGAGCTTTCTTT
15	-	TRBV10-1	many	TRBJ2-7	CASSEGELGSYEQYF	TGCGCCAGCAGTGAAGGAGAACTGGGGTCCTACGAGCAGTACTTC
12	-	TRBV21-1	many	TRBJ2-7	CASSPGRGEQYF	TGTGCCAGCAGCCCCGGAAGGGGAGAGCAGTACTTC
13	-	TRBV19	many	TRBJ1-1	CASSGTGPWEAFF	TGTGCCAGTAGTGGTACCGGCCCCTGGGAAGCTTTCTTT
12	-	TRBV11-3	few	TRBJ2-2	CASSLGSGELFF	TGTGCCAGCAGCTTAGGTAGCGGGGAGCTGTTTTTT